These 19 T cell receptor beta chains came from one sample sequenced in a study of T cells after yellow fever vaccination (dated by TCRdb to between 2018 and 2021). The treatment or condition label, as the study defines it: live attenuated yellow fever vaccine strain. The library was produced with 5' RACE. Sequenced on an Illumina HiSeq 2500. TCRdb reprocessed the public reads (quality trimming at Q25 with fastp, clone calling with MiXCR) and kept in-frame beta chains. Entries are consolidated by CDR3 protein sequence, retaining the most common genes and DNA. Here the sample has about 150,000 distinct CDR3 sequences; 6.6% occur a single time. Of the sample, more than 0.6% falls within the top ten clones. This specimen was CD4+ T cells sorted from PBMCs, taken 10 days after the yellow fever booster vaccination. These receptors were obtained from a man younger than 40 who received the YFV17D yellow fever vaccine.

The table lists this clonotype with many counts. CDR3 DNA: TGTGCCAGCAGCCCTACTCACAGTCAAGAGACCCAGTACTTC. It is translated as CASSPTHSQETQYF. The chain is built from TRBV7-6 and TRBJ2-5; D remains unclear. Trimming took 5 bases from V and 2 from J, leaving 12 bases between them. The CDR3 spans 14 residues. Looked up from germline, CDR1 is SGHVS and CDR2 is FNYEAQ.

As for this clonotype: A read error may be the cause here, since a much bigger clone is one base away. The CDR3 sequence is CSARKGPNSGELFF. DNA for the CDR3: TGCAGTGCTAGAAAGGGGCCGAACTCCGGGGAGCTGTTTTTT. The rearrangement joins TRBV20-1 to TRBJ2-2; TRBD1 might be the D (5 bases). The germline V gene has CDR1 DFQATT and CDR2 SNEGSKA (reference sequence). This CDR3 has 14 amino acids.

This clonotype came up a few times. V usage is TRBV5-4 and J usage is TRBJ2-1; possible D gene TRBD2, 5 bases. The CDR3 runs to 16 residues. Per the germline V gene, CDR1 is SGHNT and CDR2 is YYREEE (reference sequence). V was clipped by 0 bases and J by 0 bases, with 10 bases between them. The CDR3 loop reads CASSLAGVSSYNEQFF. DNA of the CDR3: TGTGCCAGCAGCTTGGCCGGGGTTAGCTCCTACAATGAGCAGTTCTTC.

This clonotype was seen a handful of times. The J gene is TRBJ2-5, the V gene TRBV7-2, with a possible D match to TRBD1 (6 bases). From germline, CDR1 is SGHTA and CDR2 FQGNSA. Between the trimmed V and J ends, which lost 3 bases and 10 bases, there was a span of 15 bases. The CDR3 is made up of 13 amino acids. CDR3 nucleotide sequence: TGTGCCAGCAGCTTTGGCCAGAAGGGGGACCAGTACTTC. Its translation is CASSFGQKGDQYF. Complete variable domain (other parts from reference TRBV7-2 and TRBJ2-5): GAGVSQSPSNKVTEKGKDVELRCDPISGHTALYWYRQSLGQGLEFLIYFQGNSAPDKSGLPSDRFSAERTGGSVSTLTIQRTQQEDSAVYLCASSFGQKGDQYFGPGTRLLVL.

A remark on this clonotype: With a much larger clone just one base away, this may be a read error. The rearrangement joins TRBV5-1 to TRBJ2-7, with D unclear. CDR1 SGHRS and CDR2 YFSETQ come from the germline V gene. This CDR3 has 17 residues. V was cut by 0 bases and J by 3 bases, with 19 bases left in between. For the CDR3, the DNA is TGCGCCAGCAGCTTGGTCAGCGATGCGCTTGGGCGCTACGAGCAGTACTTC. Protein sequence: CASSLVSDALGRYEQYF.

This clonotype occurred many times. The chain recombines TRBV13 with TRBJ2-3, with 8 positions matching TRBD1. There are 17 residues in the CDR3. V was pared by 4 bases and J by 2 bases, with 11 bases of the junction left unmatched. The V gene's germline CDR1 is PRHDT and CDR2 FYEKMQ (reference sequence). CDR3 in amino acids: CASSSRSGRGPTDTQYF. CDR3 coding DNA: TGTGCCAGCAGCTCCCGGTCGGGCAGGGGGCCCACAGATACGCAGTATTTT.

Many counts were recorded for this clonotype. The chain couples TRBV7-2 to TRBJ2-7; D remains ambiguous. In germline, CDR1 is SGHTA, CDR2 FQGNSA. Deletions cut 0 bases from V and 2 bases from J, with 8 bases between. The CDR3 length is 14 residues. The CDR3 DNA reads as TGTGCCAGCAGCTTAGCGTCGGGCGCCTACGAGCAGTACTTC. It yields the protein CASSLASGAYEQYF. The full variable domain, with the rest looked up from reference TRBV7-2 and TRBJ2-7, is GAGVSQSPSNKVTEKGKDVELRCDPISGHTALYWYRQSLGQGLEFLIYFQGNSAPDKSGLPSDRFSAERTGGSVSTLTIQRTQQEDSAVYLCASSLASGAYEQYFGPGTRLTVT.

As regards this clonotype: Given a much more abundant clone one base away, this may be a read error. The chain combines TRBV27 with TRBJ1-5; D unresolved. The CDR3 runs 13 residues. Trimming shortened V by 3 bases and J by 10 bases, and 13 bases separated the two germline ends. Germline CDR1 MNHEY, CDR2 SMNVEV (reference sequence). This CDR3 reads CASSLDGISPQHF. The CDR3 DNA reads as TGTGCCAGCAGTTTGGACGGTATTAGCCCCCAGCATTTT.

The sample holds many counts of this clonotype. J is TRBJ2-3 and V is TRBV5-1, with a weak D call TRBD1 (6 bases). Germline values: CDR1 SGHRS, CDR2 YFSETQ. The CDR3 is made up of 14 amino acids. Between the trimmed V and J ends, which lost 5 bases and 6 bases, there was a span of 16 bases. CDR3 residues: CASSSDRLGDTQYF. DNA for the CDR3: TGCGCCAGCAGTTCCGACAGGTTGGGGGATACGCAGTATTTT. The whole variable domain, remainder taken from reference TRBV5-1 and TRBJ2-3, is KAGVTQTPRYLIKTRGQQVTLSCSPISGHRSVSWYQQTPGQGLQFLFEYFSETQRNKGNFPGRFSGRQFSNSRSEMNVSTLELGDSALYLCASSSDRLGDTQYFGPGTRLTVL.

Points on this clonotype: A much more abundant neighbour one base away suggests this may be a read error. The CDR3 region has the DNA TGTGCCAGCAGCAAAACCGGGTGGGCCTACAATGAGCAGTTCTTC. Protein sequence: CASSKTGWAYNEQFF. The chain is built from TRBV5-4 and TRBJ2-1; D uncertain. V lost 4 bases and J 2 bases, leaving 13 bases between the germline ends. CDR3 length: 15 amino acids. Per the germline V gene, CDR1 is SGHNT and CDR2 is YYREEE (reference sequence).

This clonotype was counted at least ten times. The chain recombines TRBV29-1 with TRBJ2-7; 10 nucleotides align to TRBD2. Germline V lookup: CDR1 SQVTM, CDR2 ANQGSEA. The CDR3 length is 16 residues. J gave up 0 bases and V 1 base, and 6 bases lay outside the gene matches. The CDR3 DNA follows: TGCAGCGTTGAAGGGTTTAGCGGGAGGCCCTCCTACGAGCAGTACTTC. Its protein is CSVEGFSGRPSYEQYF.

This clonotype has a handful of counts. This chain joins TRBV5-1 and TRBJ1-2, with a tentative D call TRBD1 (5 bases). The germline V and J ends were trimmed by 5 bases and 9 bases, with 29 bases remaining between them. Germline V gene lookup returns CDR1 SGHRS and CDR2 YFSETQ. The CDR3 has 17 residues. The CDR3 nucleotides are TGCGCCAGCAGTGGGTCTTCCGGAGGGGACCCTCGGGTTAGCTACACCTTC. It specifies CASSGSSGGDPRVSYTF.

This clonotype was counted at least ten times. This CDR3 is CASGKDITDTQYF. In nucleotides, the CDR3 is TGTGCCAGCGGAAAGGACATCACAGATACGCAGTATTTT. The chain links TRBV25-1 to TRBJ2-3, with D perhaps TRBD1 (5 bases). CDR3 size: 13 residues. The germline V gene encodes CDR1 MGHDK and CDR2 SYGVNS. V gave up 8 bases and J gave up 2 bases, with 11 bases separating them.

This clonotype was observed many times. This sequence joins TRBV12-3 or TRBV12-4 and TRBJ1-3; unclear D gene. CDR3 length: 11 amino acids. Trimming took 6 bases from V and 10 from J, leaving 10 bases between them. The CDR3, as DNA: TGTGCCAGCAGCCTCAGTAGTACCATATATTTT. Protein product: CASSLSSTIYF.

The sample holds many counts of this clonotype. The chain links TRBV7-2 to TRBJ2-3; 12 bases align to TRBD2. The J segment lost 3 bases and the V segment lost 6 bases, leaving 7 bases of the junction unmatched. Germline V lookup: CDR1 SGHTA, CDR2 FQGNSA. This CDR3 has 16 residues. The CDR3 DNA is TGTGCCAGCAGACCGACTAGCGGGAGCGGGACAGATACGCAGTATTTT. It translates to CASRPTSGSGTDTQYF.

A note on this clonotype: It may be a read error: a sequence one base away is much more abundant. CDR3 in amino acids: CASSPREGDAYEQYF. Written as DNA, the CDR3 is TGCGCCAGCAGCCCCAGGGAGGGAGACGCCTACGAGCAGTACTTC. This rearrangement joins TRBV5-1 to TRBJ2-7; the match to TRBD2 covers 7 bases. V lost 4 bases and J lost 2; bases outside the gene matches: 9. The CDR3 sequence is 15 residues long. CDR1 and CDR2 (germline): SGHRS, YFSETQ.

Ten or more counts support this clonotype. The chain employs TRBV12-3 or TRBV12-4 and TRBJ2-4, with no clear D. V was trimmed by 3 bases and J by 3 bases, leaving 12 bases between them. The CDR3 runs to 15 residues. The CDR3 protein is CASSLNSSGKNIQYF. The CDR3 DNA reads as TGTGCCAGCAGTTTGAACAGCTCTGGCAAAAACATTCAGTACTTC.

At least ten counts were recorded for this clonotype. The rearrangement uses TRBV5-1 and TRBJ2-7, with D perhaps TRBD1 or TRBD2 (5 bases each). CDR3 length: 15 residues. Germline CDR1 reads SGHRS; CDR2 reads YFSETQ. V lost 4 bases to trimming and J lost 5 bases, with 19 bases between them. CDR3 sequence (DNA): TGCGCCAGCAGCGAGAACGGGACCCCTATGGACGAGCAGTACTTC. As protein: CASSENGTPMDEQYF.

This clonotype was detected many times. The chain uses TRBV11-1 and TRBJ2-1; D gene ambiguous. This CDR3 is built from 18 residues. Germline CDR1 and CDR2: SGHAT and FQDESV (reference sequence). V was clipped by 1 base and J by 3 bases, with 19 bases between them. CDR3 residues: CASSLGPPAGWGYNEQFF. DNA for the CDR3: TGTGCCAGCAGCTTAGGACCCCCGGCCGGATGGGGCTACAATGAGCAGTTCTTC.